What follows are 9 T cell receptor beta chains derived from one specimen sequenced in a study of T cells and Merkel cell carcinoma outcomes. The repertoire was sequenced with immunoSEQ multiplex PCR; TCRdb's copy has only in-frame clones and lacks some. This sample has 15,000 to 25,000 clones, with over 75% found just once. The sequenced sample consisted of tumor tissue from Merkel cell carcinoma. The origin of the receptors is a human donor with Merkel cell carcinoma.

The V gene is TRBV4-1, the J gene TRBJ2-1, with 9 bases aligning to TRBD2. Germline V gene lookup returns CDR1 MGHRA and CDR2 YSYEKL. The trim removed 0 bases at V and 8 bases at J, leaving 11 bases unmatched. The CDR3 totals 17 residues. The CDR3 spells CASSQDRAGLAIYEQFF. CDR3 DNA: TGCGCCAGCAGCCAAGATCGAGCGGGACTAGCAATCTATGAGCAGTTCTTC.

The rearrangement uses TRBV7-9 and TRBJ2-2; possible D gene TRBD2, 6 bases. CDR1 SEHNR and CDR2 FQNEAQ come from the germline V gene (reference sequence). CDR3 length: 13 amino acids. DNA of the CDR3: TGTGCTTCGGGACTCGGAGTTGTGGGGGAGCTGTTTTTT. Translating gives CASGLGVVGELFF.

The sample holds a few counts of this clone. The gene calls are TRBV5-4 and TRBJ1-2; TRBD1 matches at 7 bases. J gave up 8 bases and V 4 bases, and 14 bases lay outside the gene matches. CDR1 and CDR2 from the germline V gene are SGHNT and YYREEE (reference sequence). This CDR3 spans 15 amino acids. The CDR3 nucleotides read TGTGCCAGCAGCAAGGGGGGAGGGGGCATCGAGGGCTACACCTTC. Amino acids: CASSKGGGGIEGYTF.

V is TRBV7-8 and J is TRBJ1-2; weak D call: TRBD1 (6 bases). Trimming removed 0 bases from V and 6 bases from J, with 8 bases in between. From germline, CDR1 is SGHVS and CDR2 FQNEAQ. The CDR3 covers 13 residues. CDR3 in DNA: TGTGCCAGCAGCTTAGCCAGGGGACATGGCTACACCTTC. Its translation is CASSLARGHGYTF.

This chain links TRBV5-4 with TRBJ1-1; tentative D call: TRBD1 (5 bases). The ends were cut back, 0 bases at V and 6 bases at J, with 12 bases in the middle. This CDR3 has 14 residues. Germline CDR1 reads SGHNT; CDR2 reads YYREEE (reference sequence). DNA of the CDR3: TGTGCCAGCAGCTTGGGGGGCACCCCTCCTGAAGCTTTCTTT. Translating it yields CASSLGGTPPEAFF.

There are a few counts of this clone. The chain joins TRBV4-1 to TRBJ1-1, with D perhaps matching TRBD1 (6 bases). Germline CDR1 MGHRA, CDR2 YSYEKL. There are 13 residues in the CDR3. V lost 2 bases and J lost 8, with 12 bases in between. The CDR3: CASSQYRAREAFF. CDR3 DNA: TGCGCCAGCAGCCAATACAGGGCAAGGGAAGCTTTCTTT.

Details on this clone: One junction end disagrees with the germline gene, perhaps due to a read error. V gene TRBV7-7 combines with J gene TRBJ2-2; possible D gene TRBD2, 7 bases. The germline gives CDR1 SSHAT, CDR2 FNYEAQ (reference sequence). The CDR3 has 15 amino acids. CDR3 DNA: TGTGCTAGCAGCTCCTTGTCGGGGGGCCGTGGGGAGCTGTTTTTT. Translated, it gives CASSSLSGGRGELFF.

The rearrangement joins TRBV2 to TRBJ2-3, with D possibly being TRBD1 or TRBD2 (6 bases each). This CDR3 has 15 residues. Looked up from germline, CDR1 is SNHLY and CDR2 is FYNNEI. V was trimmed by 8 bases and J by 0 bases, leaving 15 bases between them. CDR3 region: CASAGGSTSTDTQYF. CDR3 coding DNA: TGTGCCAGCGCCGGGGGCAGTACTAGCACAGATACGCAGTATTTT.

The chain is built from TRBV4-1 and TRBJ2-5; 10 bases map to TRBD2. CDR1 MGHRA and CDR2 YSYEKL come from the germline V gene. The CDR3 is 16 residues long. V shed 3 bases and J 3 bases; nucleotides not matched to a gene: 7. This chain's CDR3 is CASSHEGGLAKETQYF. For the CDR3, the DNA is TGCGCCAGCAGCCACGAGGGGGGACTAGCGAAAGAGACCCAGTACTTC.